This T cell receptor beta chain was captured in a study of cytomegalovirus exposure and HLA in healthy donors. General study points: In a later analysis, HLA-C alleles had the fewest associated TCRs, DRB1 alleles the most.

As for this clone: Antigen unknown.

Primers: 60 Vbeta forward and 13 Jbeta reverse. The assay was immunoSEQ multiplex PCR, and TCRdb's table has in-frame clones only and misses some. The data contain some 110,000 clones, about 70% of them singletons. Looked up from germline, CDR1 is SGHAT and CDR2 is FQDESV (reference sequence). CDR3 length: 15 amino acids. V gave up 2 bases and J gave up 8 bases, with 15 bases separating them. The origin of this receptor is a woman aged 50 to 65 in good health and CMV-seropositive. The rearrangement uses TRBV11-1 and TRBJ1-4; the D is unclear. Sequencing used PBMCs. The CDR3 DNA reads as TGTGCCAGCAGCTTAAGACCCGGGAGAGGGGAAAAACTGTTTTTT. This gives the protein CASSLRPGRGEKLFF.